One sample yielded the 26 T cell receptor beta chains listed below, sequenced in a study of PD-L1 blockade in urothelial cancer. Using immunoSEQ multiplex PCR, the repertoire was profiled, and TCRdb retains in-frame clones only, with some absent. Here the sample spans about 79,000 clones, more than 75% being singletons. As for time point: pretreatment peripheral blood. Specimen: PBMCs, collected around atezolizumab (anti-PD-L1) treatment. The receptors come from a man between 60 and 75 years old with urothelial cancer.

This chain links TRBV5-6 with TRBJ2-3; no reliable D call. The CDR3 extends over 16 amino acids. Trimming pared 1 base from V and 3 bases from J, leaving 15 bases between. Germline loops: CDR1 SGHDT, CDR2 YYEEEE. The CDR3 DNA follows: TGTGCCAGCAGCTTGTTTGGTAGGAGAAGTACAGATACGCAGTATTTT. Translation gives CASSLFGRRSTDTQYF. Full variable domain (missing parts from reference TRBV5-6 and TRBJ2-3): DAGVTQSPTHLIKTRGQQVTLRCSPKSGHDTVSWYQQALGQGPQFIFQYYEEEERQRGNFPDRFSGHQFPNYSSELNVNALLLGDSALYLCASSLFGRRSTDTQYFGPGTRLTVL.

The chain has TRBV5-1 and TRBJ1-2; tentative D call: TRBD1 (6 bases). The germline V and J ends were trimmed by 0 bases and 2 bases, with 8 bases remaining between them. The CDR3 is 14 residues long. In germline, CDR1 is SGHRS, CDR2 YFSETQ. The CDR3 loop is CASSLEGQNYGYTF. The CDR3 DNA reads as TGCGCCAGCAGCTTGGAGGGACAAAACTATGGCTACACCTTC.

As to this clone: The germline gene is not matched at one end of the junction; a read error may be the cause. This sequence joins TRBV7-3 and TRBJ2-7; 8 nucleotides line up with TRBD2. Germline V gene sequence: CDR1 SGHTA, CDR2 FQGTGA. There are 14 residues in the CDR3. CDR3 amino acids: CASSLRGLESRRHF. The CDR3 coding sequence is TGTGCCAGCAGCTTAAGGGGACTAGAAAGCCGGCGTCACTTC.

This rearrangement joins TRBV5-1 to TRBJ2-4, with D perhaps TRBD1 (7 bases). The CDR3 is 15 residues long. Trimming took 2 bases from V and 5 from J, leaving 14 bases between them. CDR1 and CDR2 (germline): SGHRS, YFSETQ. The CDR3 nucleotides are TGCGCCAGCAGCTTTAAGGTCAGGGGGGAAAACATTCAGTACTTC. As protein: CASSFKVRGENIQYF. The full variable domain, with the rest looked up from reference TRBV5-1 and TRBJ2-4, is KAGVTQTPRYLIKTRGQQVTLSCSPISGHRSVSWYQQTPGQGLQFLFEYFSETQRNKGNFPGRFSGRQFSNSRSEMNVSTLELGDSALYLCASSFKVRGENIQYFGAGTRLSVL.

CDR3 DNA: TGTGCCAGCAGCCCGCCGGGGGGGAATGAAAAACTGTTTTTT. This sequence encodes CASSPPGGNEKLFF. The rearrangement links TRBV6-5 to TRBJ1-4; D is possibly TRBD1 (5 bases). Germline CDR1 MNHEY, CDR2 SVGAGI. There are 14 residues in the CDR3. The V and J ends lost 6 bases and 5 bases respectively, with 13 bases between them.

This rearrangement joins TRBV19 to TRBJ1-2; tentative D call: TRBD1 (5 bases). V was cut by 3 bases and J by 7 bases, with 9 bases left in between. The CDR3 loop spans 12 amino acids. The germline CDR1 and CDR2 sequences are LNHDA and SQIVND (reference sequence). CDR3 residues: CASSMIGGGYTF. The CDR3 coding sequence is TGTGCCAGTAGTATGATCGGGGGTGGCTACACCTTC.

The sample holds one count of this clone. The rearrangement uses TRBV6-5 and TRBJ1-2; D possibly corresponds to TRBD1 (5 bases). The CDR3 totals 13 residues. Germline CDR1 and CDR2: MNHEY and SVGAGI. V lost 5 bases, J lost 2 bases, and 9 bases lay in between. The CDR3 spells CASSTDRNYGYTF. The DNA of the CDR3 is TGTGCCAGCAGTACTGACAGAAACTATGGCTACACCTTC.

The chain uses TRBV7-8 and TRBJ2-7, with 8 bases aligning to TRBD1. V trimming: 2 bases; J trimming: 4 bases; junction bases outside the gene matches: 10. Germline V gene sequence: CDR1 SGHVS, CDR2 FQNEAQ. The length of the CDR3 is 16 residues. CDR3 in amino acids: CASSLSPGQASYEQYF. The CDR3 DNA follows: TGTGCCAGCAGCTTATCACCGGGACAGGCTAGTTACGAGCAGTACTTC.

In DNA, the CDR3 is TGTGCCAGCAGTCGTACAGGGGGCAGGGGCAGGCAGCCCCAGCATTTT. This translates into CASSRTGGRGRQPQHF. The V gene is TRBV27, the J gene TRBJ1-5, with 9 bases lining up with TRBD1. Trimming at V came to 5 bases and at J to 7 bases, leaving 12 bases not matched to a gene. CDR1 and CDR2 (germline): MNHEY, SMNVEV (reference sequence). The CDR3 has 16 amino acids.

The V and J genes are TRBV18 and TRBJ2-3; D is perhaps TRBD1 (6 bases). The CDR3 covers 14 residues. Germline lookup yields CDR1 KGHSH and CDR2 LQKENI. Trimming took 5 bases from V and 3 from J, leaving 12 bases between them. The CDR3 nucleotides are TGTGCCAGCTCATCCCAGACAGGAACAGATACGCAGTATTTT. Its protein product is CASSSQTGTDTQYF.

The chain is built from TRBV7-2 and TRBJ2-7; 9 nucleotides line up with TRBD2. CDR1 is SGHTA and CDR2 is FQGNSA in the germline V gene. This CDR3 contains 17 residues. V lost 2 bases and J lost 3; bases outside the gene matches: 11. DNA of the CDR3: TGTGCCAGCAGCTTATTAGTCGGTCAGCGGGGGGTCTACGAGCAGTACTTC. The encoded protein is CASSLLVGQRGVYEQYF.

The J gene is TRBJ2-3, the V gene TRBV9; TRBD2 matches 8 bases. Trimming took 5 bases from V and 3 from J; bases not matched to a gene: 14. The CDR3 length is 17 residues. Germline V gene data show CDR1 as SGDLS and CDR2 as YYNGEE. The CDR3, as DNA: TGTGCCAGCAGTCCTCTATCCTTAGCGGGGCATACAGATACGCAGTATTTT. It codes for CASSPLSLAGHTDTQYF.

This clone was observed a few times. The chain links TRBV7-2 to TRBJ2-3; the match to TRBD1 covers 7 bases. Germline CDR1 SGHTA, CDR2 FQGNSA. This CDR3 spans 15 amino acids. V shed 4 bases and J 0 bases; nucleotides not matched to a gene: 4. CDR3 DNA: TGTGCCAGCAGCTCGACAGGGATTAGCACAGATACGCAGTATTTT. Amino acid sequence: CASSSTGISTDTQYF.

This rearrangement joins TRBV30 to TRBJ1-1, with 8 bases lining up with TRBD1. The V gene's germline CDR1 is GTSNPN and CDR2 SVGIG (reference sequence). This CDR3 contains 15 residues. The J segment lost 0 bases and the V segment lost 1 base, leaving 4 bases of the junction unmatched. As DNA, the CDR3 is TGTGCCTGGAGTGAAGGGACAGGTGTGAACACTGAAGCTTTCTTT. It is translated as CAWSEGTGVNTEAFF.

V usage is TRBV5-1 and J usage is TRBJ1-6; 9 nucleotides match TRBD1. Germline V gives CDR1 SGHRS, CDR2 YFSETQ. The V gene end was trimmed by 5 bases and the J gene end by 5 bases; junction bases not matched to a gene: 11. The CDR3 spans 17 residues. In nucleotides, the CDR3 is TGCGCCAGCAGACAATCATCCGGGACAGGGCATAATTCACCCCTCCACTTT. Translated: CASRQSSGTGHNSPLHF.

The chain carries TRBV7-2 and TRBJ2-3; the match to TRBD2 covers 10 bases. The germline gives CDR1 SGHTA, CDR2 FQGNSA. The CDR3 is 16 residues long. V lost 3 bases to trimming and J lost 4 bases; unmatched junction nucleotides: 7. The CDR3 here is CASSFSGGATSDTQYF. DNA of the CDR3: TGTGCCAGCAGCTTCAGCGGGGGGGCCACGTCAGATACGCAGTATTTT.

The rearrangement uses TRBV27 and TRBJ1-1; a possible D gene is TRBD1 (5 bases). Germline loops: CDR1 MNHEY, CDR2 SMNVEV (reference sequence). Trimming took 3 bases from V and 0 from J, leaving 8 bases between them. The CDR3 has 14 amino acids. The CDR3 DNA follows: TGTGCCAGCAGTTTTGGAGGGGTGAACACTGAAGCTTTCTTT. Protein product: CASSFGGVNTEAFF.

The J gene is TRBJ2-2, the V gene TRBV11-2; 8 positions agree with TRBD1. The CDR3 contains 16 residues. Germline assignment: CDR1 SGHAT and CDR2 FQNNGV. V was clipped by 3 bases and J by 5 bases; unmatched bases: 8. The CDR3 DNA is TGTGCCAGCAGCTTGAGAGCAGGGGGCGCGACCGGGGAGCTGTTTTTT. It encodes CASSLRAGGATGELFF. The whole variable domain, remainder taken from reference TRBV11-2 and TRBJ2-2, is EAGVAQSPRYKIIEKRQSVAFWCNPISGHATLYWYQQILGQGPKLLIQFQNNGVVDDSQLPKDRFSAERLKGVDSTLKIQPAKLEDSAVYLCASSLRAGGATGELFFGEGSRLTVL.

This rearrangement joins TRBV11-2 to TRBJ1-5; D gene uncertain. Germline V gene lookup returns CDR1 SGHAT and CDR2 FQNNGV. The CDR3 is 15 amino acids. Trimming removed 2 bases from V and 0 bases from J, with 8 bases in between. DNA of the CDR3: TGTGCCAGCAGCTTATCCGCAGATAGCAATCAGCCCCAGCATTTT. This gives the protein CASSLSADSNQPQHF.

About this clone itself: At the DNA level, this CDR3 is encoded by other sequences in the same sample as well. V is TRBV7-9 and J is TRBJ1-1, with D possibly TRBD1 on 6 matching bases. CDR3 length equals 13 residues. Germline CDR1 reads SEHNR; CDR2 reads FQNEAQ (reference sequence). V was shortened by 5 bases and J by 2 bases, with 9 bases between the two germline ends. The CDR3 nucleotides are TGTGCCAGCAGCAGGGGGGGAAACACTGAAGCTTTCTTT. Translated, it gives CASSRGGNTEAFF.

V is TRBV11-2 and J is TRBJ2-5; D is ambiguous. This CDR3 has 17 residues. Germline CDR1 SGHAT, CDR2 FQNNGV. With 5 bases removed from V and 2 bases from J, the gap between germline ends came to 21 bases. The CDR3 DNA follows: TGTGCCAGCAGCCCAAATTCCCAGTCCCCATCACAAGAGACCCAGTACTTC. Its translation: CASSPNSQSPSQETQYF.

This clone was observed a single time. The CDR3 sequence is CASRKQGALGTEAFF. CDR3 DNA: TGTGCCAGCAGAAAACAGGGGGCTCTAGGCACTGAAGCTTTCTTT. The chain carries TRBV2 and TRBJ1-1; 9 bases agree with TRBD1. With 6 bases clipped from V and 4 bases from J, the junction kept 9 bases outside the gene matches. This CDR3 region has 15 residues. CDR1 and CDR2 from the germline V gene are SNHLY and FYNNEI.

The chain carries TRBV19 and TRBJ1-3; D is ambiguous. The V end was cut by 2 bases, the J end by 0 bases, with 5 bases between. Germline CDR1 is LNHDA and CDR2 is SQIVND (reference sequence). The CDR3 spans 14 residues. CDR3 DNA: TGTGCCAGTAGTATATTGAGCTCTGGAAACACCATATATTTT. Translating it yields CASSILSSGNTIYF.

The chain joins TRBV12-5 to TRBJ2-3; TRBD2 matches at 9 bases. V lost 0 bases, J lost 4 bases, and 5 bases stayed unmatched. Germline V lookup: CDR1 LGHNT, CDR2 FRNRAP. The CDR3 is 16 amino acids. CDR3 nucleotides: TGTGCTAGTGGTTTGGTCGGAGCGGGGGGAGCAGATACGCAGTATTTT. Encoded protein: CASGLVGAGGADTQYF.

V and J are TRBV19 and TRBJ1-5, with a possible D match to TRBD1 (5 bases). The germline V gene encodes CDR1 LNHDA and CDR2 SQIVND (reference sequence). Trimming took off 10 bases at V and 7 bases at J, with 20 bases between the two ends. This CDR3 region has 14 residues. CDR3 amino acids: CATAGGTHGQPQHF. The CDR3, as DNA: TGTGCCACCGCCGGCGGGACTCACGGACAGCCCCAGCATTTT.

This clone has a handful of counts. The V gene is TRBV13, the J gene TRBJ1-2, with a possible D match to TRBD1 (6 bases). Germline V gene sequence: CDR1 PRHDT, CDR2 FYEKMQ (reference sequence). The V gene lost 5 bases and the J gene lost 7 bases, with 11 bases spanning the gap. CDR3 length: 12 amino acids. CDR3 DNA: TGTGCCAGCAGCCTCAGGGGTGGTGGCTACACCTTC. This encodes CASSLRGGGYTF.